The sequence of this T cell receptor beta chain was determined in a study of shared clonotypes between healthy human individuals. Study summary: CD8 memory received one plate per donor, CD8 naive two, CD4 memory three and CD4 naive three. The study, taken as a whole, reports: As a rule, naive subsets had a larger estimated richness than memory subsets.

The CDR3 loop spans 15 amino acids. With 1 base clipped from V and 2 bases from J, the junction kept 2 bases outside the gene matches. Per germline, CDR1 SGHRS and CDR2 YFSETQ. In its sample, this clone was seen once. Its antigen is not identified. Assay runs were performed at deep level. Evenly divided among several immunoSEQ plates was the genomic DNA of each subset. Profiled with immunoSEQ multiplex PCR; TCRdb holds only in-frame clones, not every one. The sample consists of about 340,000 clones, 73% of them appearing once. Sequencing was performed on memory CD4+ T cells sorted from blood. As to subset: CD45RA-negative fraction. This receptor was obtained from a man aged 25 to 40 in good health. The chain joins TRBV5-1 to TRBJ2-5; 10 nucleotides align to TRBD2. The CDR3: CASSLILAGQETQYF. As DNA, the CDR3 is TGCGCCAGCAGCTTGATACTAGCGGGACAAGAGACCCAGTACTTC.